This T cell receptor beta chain was recorded in a study of T cell responses to AZD1222 COVID-19 vaccine. Findings of the study overall: Researchers took repertoire samples only after the peak T cell response had come.

In the case of this clone: The antigen remains unidentified.

The data were produced by immunoSEQ multiplex PCR, yet TCRdb's version contains in-frame clones alone and is incomplete. The sample yields approximately 190,000 clones, 87% seen once. The starting material was peripheral blood, obtained on day 0 of MenACWY control vaccination. The receptor was isolated from an adult in good health.

The chain's CDR3 is CASSDTGEAYNEQFF. CDR3 DNA: TGTGCCAGCAGTGACACAGGGGAGGCCTACAATGAGCAGTTCTTC. The chain recombines TRBV6-1 with TRBJ2-1; D is possibly TRBD1 (7 bases). Trimming removed 3 bases at V and 2 bases at J, with 11 bases between. This CDR3 comprises 15 residues. From germline, CDR1 is MNHNS and CDR2 SASEGT.